What follows is one TCR beta chain and its context. The antigen remains undetermined. CDR1 and CDR2 (germline): DFQATT, SNEGSKA (reference sequence). The CDR3 is 14 amino acids. Trimming removed 5 bases from V and 10 bases from J; junction bases left unmatched: 7. This sample stems from a study of T cells in Graves' hyperthyroidism and ophthalmopathy. RNA transcripts served as the template for amplifying TCR beta CDR3 regions. Using the HTBI primer set, a first-round RT-PCR was run on the TCR CDR3. TCRdb reprocessed the multiplex PCR reads with MiXCR, giving one entry per CDR3 protein. Here the sample spans over 500,000 distinct CDR3 sequences, around 13% being singletons. It was 8.5 to 10 ml of fresh peripheral blood that supplied the PBMCs. Study observations and caveats: Model output signaled ophthalmopathy a median around 5.9 months ahead of onset. Most thyroid clonotypes expanded above 0.001 were also detected in blood.

The receptor was isolated from a woman in her thirties or forties with Graves' hyperthyroidism. This rearrangement joins TRBV20-1 to TRBJ2-1; 14 bases align to TRBD2. Sequenced material: blood. The CDR3 here is CSAEGLAGAEEQFF. The CDR3 DNA reads as TGCAGTGCTGAGGGACTAGCGGGAGCGGAGGAGCAGTTCTTC.